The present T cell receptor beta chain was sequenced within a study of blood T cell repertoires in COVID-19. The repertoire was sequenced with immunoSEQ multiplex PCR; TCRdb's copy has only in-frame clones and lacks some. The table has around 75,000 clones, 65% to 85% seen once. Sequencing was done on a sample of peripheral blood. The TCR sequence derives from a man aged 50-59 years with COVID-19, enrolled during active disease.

This CDR3 is CASRSPGETQYF. CDR3 nucleotides: TGTGCCAGCAGGTCCCCGGGGGAGACCCAGTACTTC. This chain connects TRBV6-5 to TRBJ2-5, with a possible D match to TRBD2 (5 bases). The CDR3 is 12 amino acids. Germline CDR1 and CDR2: MNHEY and SVGAGI. V shed 6 bases and J shed 5 bases, with 10 bases lying between them.